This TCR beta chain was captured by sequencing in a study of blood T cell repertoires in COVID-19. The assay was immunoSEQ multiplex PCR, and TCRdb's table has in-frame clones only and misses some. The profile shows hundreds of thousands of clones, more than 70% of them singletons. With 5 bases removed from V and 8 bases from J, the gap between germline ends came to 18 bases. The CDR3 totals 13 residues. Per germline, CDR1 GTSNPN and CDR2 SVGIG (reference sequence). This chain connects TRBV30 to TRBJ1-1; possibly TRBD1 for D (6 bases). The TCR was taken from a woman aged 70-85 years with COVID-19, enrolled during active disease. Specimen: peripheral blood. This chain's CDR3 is CAWLGVRGREAFF. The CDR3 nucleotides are TGTGCCTGGCTGGGGGTCAGGGGTAGGGAAGCTTTCTTT.